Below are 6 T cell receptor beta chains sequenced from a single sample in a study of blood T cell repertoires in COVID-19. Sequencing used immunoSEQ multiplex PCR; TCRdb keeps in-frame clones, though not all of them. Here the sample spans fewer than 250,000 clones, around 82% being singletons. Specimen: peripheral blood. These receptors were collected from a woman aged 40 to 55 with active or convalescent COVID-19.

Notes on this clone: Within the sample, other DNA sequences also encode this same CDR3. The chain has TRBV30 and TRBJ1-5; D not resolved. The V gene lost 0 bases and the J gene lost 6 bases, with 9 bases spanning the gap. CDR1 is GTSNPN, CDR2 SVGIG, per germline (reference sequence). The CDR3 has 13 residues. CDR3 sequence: CAWSVRGFQPQHF. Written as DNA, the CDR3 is TGTGCCTGGAGTGTACGGGGTTTTCAGCCCCAGCATTTT.

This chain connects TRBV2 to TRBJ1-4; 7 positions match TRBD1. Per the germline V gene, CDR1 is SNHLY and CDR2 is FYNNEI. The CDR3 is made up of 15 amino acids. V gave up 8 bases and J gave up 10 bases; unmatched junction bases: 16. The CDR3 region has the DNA TGTGCCAGCCGTCCCGGGACAGTGTCGAGTGGAAAACTGTTTTTT. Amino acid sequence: CASRPGTVSSGKLFF.

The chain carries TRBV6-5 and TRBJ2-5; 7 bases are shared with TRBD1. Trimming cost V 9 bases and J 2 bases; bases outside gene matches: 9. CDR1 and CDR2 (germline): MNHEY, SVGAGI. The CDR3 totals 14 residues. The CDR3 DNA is TGTGCCAGTACGCTCCCGGGACAGCAAGAGACCCAGTACTTC. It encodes CASTLPGQQETQYF.

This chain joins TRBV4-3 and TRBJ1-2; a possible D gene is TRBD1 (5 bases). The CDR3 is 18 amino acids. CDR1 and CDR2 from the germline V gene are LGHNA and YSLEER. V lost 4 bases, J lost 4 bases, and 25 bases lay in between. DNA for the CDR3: TGCGCCAGCAGCCGGTCGCAACAGGACGCCAGTTTAGGCTATGGCTACACCTTC. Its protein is CASSRSQQDASLGYGYTF.

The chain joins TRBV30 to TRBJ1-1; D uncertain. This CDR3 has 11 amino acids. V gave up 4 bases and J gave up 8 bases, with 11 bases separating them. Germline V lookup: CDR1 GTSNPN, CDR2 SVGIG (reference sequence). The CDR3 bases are TGTGCCTGGACATGGGGAGGGGAAGCTTTCTTT. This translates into CAWTWGGEAFF. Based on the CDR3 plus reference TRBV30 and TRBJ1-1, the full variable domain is SQTIHQWPATLVQPVGSPLSLECTVEGTSNPNLYWYRQAAGRGLQLLFYSVGIGQISSEVPQNLSASRPQDRQFILSSKKLLLSDSGFYLCAWTWGGEAFFGQGTRLTVV.

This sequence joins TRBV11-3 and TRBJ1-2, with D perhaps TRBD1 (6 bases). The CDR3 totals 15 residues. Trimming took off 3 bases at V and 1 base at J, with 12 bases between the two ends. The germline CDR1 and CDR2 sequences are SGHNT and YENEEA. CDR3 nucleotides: TGTGCCAGCAGCTTCTCGACAGGTCGTAACTATGGCTACACCTTC. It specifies CASSFSTGRNYGYTF. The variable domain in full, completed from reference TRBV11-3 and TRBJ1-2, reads EAGVVQSPRYKIIEKKQPVAFWCNPISGHNTLYWYLQNLGQGPELLIRYENEEAVDDSQLPKDRFSAERLKGVDSTLKIQPAELGDSAVYLCASSFSTGRNYGYTFGSGTRLTVV.